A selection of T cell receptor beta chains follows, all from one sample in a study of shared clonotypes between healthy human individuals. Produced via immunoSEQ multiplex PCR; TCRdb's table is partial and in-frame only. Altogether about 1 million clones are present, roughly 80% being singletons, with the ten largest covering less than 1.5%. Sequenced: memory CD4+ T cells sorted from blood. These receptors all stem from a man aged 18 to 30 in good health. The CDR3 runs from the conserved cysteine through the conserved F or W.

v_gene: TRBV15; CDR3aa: CATSRDLGLGGYEQFF
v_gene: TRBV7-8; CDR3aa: CASCLRGEGTGELFF
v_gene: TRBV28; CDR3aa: CASSLQGAKGYTF
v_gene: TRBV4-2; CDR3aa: CASSQPGAGETQYF
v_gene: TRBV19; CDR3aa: CASRHNRGGNTGELFF
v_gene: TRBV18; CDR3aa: CASSPMLSNTEAFF
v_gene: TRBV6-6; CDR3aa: CAIGLAEGNTQYF
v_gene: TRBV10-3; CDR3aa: CAISAAANYGYTF
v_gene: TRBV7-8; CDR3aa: CASSPVGAANYGYTF
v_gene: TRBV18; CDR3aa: CASSPGQGETQYF
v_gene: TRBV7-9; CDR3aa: CASSQGLAVNEQFF
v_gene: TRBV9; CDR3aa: CASSRGPNTEAFF
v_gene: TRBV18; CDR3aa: CASSLDWAGNEQFF